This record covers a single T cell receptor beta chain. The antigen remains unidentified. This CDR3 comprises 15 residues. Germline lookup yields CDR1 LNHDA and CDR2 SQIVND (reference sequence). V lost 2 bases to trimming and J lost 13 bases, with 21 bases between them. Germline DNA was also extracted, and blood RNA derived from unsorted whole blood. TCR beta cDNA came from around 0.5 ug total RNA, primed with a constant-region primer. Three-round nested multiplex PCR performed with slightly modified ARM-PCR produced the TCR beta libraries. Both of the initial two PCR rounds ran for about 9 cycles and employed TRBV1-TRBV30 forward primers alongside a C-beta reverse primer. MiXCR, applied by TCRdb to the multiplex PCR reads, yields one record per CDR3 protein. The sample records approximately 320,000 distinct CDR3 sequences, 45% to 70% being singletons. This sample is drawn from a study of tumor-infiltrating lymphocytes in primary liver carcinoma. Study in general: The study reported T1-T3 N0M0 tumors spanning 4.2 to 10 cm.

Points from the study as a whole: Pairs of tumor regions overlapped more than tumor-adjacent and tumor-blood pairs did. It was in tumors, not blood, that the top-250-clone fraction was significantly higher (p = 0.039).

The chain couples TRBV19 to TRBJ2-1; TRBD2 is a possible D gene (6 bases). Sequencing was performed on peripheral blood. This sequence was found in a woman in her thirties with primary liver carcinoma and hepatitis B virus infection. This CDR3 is CASSILADPSREQFF. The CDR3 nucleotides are TGTGCCAGTAGTATATTAGCGGACCCCTCCCGGGAACAGTTCTTC. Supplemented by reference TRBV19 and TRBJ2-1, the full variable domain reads DGGITQSPKYLFRKEGQNVTLSCEQNLNHDAMYWYRQDPGQGLRLIYYSQIVNDFQKGDIAEGYSVSREKKESFPLTVTSAQKNPTAFYLCASSILADPSREQFFGPGTRLTVL.